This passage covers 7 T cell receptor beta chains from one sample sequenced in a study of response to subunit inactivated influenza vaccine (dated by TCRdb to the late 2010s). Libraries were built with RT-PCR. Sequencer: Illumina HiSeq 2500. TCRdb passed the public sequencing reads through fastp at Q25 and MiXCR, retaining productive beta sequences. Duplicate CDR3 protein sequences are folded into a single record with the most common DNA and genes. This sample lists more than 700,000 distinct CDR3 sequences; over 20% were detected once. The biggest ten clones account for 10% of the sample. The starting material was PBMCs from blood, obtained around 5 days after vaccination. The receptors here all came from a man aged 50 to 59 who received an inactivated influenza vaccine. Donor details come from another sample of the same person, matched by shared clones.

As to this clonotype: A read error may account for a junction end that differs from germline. CDR3 residues: CASSLGRISYNEQIF. CDR3 coding DNA: TGTGCCAGCAGTTTAGGGCGGATCTCCTACAATGAGCAGATCTTC. The chain couples TRBV28 to TRBJ2-1; D gene unclear. Looked up from germline, CDR1 is MDHEN and CDR2 is SYDVKM. The CDR3 runs to 15 residues.

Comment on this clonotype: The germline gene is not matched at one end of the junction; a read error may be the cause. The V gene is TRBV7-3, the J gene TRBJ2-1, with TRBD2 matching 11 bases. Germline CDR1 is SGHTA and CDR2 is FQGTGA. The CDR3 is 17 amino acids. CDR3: CASSLKASSGRMDEKFF. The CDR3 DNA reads TGTGCCAGCAGCTTAAAGGCGTCTAGCGGGAGGATGGATGAGAAGTTCTTC. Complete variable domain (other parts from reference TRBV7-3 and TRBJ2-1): GAGVSQTPSNKVTEKGKYVELRCDPISGHTALYWYRQSLGQGPEFLIYFQGTGAADDSGLPNDRFFAVRPEGSVSTLKIQRTERGDSAVYLCASSLKASSGRMDEKFFGPGTRLTVL.

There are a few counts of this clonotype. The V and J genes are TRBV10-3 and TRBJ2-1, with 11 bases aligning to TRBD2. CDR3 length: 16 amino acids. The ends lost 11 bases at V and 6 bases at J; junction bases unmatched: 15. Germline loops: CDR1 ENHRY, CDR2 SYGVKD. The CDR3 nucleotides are TGTGCCGTCCGTCCCGCACTAGCGGGAGAACGCAATGAGCAGTTCTTC. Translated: CAVRPALAGERNEQFF.

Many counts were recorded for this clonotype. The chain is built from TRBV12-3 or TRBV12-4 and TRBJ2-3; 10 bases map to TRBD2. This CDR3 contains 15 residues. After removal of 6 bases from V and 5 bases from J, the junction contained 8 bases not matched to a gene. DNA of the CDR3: TGTGCCAGCAGCCTTACTAGCGGGGTGGGAGATACGCAGTATTTT. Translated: CASSLTSGVGDTQYF.

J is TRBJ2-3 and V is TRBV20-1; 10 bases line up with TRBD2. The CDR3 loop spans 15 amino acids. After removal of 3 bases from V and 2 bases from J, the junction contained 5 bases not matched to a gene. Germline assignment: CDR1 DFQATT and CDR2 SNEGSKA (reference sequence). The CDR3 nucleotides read TGCAGTGCTAGCCCACTAGCGGGGATCACAGATACGCAGTATTTT. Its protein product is CSASPLAGITDTQYF.

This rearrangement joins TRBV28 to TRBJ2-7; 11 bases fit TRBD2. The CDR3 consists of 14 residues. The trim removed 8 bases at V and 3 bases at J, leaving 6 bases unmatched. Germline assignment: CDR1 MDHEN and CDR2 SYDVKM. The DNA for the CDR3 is TGTGCCAGCTATGGGACTAGCGGTTACTACGAGCAGTACTTC. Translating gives CASYGTSGYYEQYF.

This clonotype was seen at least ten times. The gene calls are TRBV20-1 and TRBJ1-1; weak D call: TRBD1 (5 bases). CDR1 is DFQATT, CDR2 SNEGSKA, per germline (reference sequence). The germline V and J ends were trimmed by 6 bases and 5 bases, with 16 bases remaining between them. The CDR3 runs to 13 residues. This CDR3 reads CSAPPGAGTEAFF. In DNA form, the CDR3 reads TGCAGTGCGCCCCCCGGGGCTGGTACTGAAGCTTTCTTT.